One and the same sample provided the 4 T cell receptor beta chains below, sequenced in a study of shared clonotypes between healthy human individuals. Measured with immunoSEQ multiplex PCR; TCRdb has only the in-frame clones, and not every one. The sample records 550,000 to 850,000 clones, roughly 70% being singletons. The sample consisted of memory CD4+ T cells sorted from blood. Documented subset: CD45RA-negative fraction. The receptors shown here come from a woman aged 30 to 39 in good health.

This clone was counted once. The rearrangement uses TRBV7-2 and TRBJ2-5; a possible D gene is TRBD2 (5 bases). Germline CDR1 SGHTA, CDR2 FQGNSA. V lost 5 bases, J lost 2 bases, and 9 bases lay in between. The CDR3 extends over 13 amino acids. As DNA, the CDR3 is TGTGCCAGCAGCAGCGGTATTCAAGAGACCCAGTACTTC. It yields the protein CASSSGIQETQYF.

V usage is TRBV5-1 and J usage is TRBJ2-7, with D possibly matching TRBD1 (5 bases). This CDR3 region has 13 residues. CDR1 is SGHRS, CDR2 YFSETQ, per germline. V was trimmed by 4 bases and J by 6 bases, leaving 14 bases between them. CDR3 in amino acids: CASSLMQGSEQYF. DNA of the CDR3: TGCGCCAGCAGCCTAATGCAGGGTTCCGAGCAGTACTTC. Full variable domain (rest looked up from reference TRBV5-1 and TRBJ2-7): KAGVTQTPRYLIKTRGQQVTLSCSPISGHRSVSWYQQTPGQGLQFLFEYFSETQRNKGNFPGRFSGRQFSNSRSEMNVSTLELGDSALYLCASSLMQGSEQYFGPGTRLTVT.

The chain employs TRBV2 and TRBJ2-2, with D perhaps TRBD1 (6 bases). CDR1 is SNHLY, CDR2 FYNNEI, per germline. The length of the CDR3 is 15 residues. V lost 7 bases to trimming and J lost 2 bases, with 14 bases between them. The CDR3 region has the DNA TGTGCCAGCACCGGGACAACTACCAACACCGGGGAGCTGTTTTTT. It codes for CASTGTTTNTGELFF.

The rearrangement uses TRBV6-5 and TRBJ2-1, with TRBD1 matching 8 bases. The V segment lost 6 bases and the J segment 5 bases; nucleotides outside the gene matches: 6. The CDR3 totals 14 residues. Germline assignment: CDR1 MNHEY and CDR2 SVGAGI. CDR3 nucleotides: TGTGCCAGCAGGCAATGGACAGGGAACAATGAGCAGTTCTTC. It encodes CASRQWTGNNEQFF.